This entry describes one T cell receptor (beta chain). Its target is not known. TCRdb recomputed calls from the reads with MiXCR, one row per CDR3 protein. The table has more than 250,000 distinct CDR3 sequences, 20% to 25% seen once. The record originates from a study of T cell repertoires in cytomegalovirus infection. Study details: In public TCR beta signatures, there were indications of both CMV infection and matching HLA type.

The CDR3 runs 13 residues. V lost 6 bases, J lost 6 bases, and 12 bases lay in between. The study, taken as a whole, reports: The cumulative frequency of public TCR beta families distinguished individuals who carried CMV together with the relevant HLA. There were HLA-C-restricted CMV-specific TCR beta clonotypes dominating the ex vivo response.

The source material was cultured PBMCs, sampled from culture after CMV antigen stimulation. The chain is built from TRBV12-3 or TRBV12-4 and TRBJ2-1; perhaps TRBD1 as D (5 bases). This receptor was taken from a human donor in good health (CMV status not recorded). Some clones in this sample may be carry-over from other donors' samples. CDR3: CASSPGFTNEQFF. DNA of the CDR3: TGTGCCAGCAGCCCAGGGTTCACCAATGAGCAGTTCTTC.